These T cell receptor beta chains were read from a single sample in a study of T cell responses to AZD1222 COVID-19 vaccine. Sequenced by immunoSEQ multiplex PCR; TCRdb stores in-frame clones only, minus some. This table has about 160,000 clones, 85% to 90% appearing once. The sample in question was peripheral blood, obtained on day 0 of AZD1222 vaccination. The source of these receptors is an adult in good health. Both conserved end residues are part of each CDR3. The D gene is left open where the match is weak. Only part of the rows carry a size: once, few, many, or a class if the clone is expanded.

.	TRBV2	.	CASTTLAGMGQETQYF
few	TRBV5-1	.	CASSLVTGGQGPLHF
.	TRBV30	TRBD2	CAWSISGGAQDTQYF
.	TRBV18	.	CASSPDRRNEKLFF
.	TRBV6-5	.	CASSPSWRGYNEQFF
.	TRBV27	.	CASRPLNTGELFF
.	TRBV9	.	CASSVSDFGNSPLHF
.	TRBV30	TRBD2	CAWTLAGGSSYNEQFF
.	TRBV2	.	CASVENTGELFF
.	TRBV7-2	TRBD2	CASSLGLAADTQYF
.	TRBV5-1	TRBD2	CASSLGAGGAETQYF
.	TRBV7-6	.	CASSLARRAGETQYF
.	TRBV3-1/TRBV3-2	TRBD1	CASSLQTGGLWTQYF
.	TRBV20-1	.	CSASRWGGEEQFF
once	TRBV12-3/TRBV12-4	.	CASSPQGDTQYF
.	TRBV6-2/TRBV6-3	.	CASSYTPGTVINSPLHF
.	TRBV7-2	TRBD1	CASSLMGQGSPQHF
.	TRBV7-2	.	CASSPPGSAQHF
.	TRBV5-1	TRBD2	CASSPRLAGAALAKNIQYF
.	TRBV6-2/TRBV6-3	TRBD1	CASSYSGGQGDEQFF
.	TRBV27	.	CASSLLTPLGSGSNQPQHF
.	TRBV5-1	TRBD1	CASSGGQGDGYTF
.	TRBV6-1	TRBD2	CASSELRSGAGELFF
.	TRBV6-5	.	CASSYSGGGRTEAFF
.	TRBV11-2	.	CASSRQLNTGELFF
.	TRBV11-3	TRBD1	CASSPGQGADTQYF
once	TRBV6-5	TRBD2	CASSYAGGSTDTQYF
.	TRBV18	.	CASSPPLRVAEAFF
.	TRBV5-6	.	CASSQAGANTGELFF
.	TRBV2	TRBD1	CASSENADRGRSPLHF
.	TRBV11-2	TRBD2	CASSEIAGGRETQYF
.	TRBV2	TRBD2	CASSGLAGGHTDTQYF
.	TRBV7-3	.	CASSLSSGANVLTF
.	TRBV20-1	TRBD1	CSASYRGTYNEQFF
.	TRBV2	TRBD2	CASSEAVAGVPELSSYEQYF
.	TRBV2	TRBD1	CASSNAGQDLTEAFF
.	TRBV28	.	CASSLSPGLGSLGEKLFF
.	TRBV19	.	CASSKRQMRQGDGEQYF
.	TRBV6-1	.	CASSEGFGGLGTEAFF
.	TRBV6-5	.	CASSYSGGAGYGYTF
.	TRBV7-9	.	CASSLQGSTEAFF
.	TRBV28	.	CASSQSRGQLPSGANVLTF
few	TRBV9	.	CASSVGRGTDTQYF
.	TRBV6-5	.	CASRTLADTQYF
.	TRBV5-1	.	CASSLSPLDTEAFF
.	TRBV28	.	CASSSGRISEQFF
.	TRBV4-3	TRBD2	CASSQERGGQETQYF
.	TRBV4-3	TRBD2	CASSQEAGGLSETQYF
.	TRBV3-1/TRBV3-2	.	CASSQMGTTNEKLFF
.	TRBV7-9	.	CASSLAGWDTEAFF
.	TRBV4-1	TRBD1	CASSQDSQGAQTQYF
once	TRBV6-5	TRBD1	CASSYRGQGANYGYTF
.	TRBV9	.	CASSPSSTSFSYNEQFF
.	TRBV6-5	TRBD1	CASLTGGGYEQYF
.	TRBV15	TRBD2	CATSSGRGAYTGELFF
.	TRBV7-8	.	CASSYGGGMNTEAFF
.	TRBV5-1	.	CASSLGRADTGELFF
.	TRBV28	.	CASSLALDTEAFF
once	TRBV29-1	TRBD1	CSVERTGGVYGYTF